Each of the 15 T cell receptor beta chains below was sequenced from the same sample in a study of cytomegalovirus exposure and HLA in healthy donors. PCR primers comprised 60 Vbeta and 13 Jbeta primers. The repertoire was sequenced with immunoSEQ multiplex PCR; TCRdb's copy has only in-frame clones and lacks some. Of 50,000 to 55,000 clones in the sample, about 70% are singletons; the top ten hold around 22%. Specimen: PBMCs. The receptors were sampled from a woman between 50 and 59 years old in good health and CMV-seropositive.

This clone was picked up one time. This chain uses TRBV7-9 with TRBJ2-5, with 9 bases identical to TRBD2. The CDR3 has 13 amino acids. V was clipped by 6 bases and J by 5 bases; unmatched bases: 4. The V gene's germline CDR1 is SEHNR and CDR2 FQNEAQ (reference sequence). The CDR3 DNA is TGTGCCAGCAGACTTAGCGGGAGTGAGACCCAGTACTTC. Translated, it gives CASRLSGSETQYF.

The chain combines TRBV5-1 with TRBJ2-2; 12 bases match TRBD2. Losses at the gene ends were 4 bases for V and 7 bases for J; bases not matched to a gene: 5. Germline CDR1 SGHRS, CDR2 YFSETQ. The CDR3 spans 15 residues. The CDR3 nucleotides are TGCGCCAGCAGCCTGACTAGCGGGGGCGGCGGGGAGCTGTTTTTT. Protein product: CASSLTSGGGGELFF.

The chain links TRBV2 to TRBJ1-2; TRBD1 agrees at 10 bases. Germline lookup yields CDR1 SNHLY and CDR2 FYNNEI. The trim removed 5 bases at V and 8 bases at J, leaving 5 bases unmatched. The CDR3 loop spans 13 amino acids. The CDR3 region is CASSQTGGRGYTF. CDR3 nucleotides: TGTGCCAGCAGTCAGACAGGGGGCAGGGGCTACACCTTC.

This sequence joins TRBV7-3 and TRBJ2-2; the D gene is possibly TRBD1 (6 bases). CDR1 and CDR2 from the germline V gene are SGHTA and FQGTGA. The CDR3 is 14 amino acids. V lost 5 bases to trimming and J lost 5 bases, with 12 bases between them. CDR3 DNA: TGTGCCAGCAGCCCACAGGGTTCTACCGGGGAGCTGTTTTTT. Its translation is CASSPQGSTGELFF. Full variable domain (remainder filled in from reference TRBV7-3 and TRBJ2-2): GAGVSQTPSNKVTEKGKYVELRCDPISGHTALYWYRQSLGQGPEFLIYFQGTGAADDSGLPNDRFFAVRPEGSVSTLKIQRTERGDSAVYLCASSPQGSTGELFFGEGSRLTVL.

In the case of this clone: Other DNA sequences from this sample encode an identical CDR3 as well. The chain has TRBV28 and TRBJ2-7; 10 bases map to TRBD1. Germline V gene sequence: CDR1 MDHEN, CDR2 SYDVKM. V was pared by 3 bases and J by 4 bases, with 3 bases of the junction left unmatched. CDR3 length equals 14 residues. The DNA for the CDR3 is TGTGCCAGCAGTTTGGGGACAGGGGTTTACGAGCAGTACTTC. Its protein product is CASSLGTGVYEQYF.

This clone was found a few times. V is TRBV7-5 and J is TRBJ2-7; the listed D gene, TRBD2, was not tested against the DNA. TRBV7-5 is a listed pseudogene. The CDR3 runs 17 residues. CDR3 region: CARSSLVAGVGLYEQYF. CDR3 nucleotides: TGTGCCAGAAGCTCTCTAGTGGCGGGAGTTGGTCTGTACGAGCAGTACTTC.

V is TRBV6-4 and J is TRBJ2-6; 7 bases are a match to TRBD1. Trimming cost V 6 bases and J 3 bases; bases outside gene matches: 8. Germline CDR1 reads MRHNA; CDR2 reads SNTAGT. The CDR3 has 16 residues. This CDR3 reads CASSPTGARGANVLTF. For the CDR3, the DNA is TGTGCCAGCAGCCCTACAGGGGCTCGTGGGGCCAACGTCCTGACTTTC.

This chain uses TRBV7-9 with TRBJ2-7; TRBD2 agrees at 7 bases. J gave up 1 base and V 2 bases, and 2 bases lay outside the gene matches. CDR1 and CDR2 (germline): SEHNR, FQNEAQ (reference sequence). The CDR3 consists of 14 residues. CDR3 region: CASSLLADSYEQYF. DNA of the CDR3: TGTGCCAGCAGCTTACTAGCGGATTCCTACGAGCAGTACTTC. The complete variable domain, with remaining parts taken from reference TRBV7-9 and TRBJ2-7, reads DTGVSQNPRHKITKRGQNVTFRCDPISEHNRLYWYRQTLGQGPEFLTYFQNEAQLEKSRLLSDRFSAERPKGSFSTLEIQRTEQGDSAMYLCASSLLADSYEQYFGPGTRLTVT.

CDR3 coding DNA: TGTGCCAGCAGTTTTCGTACTAGTTCAGGAAGGGAGCTGTTTTTT. Protein: CASSFRTSSGRELFF. The chain has TRBV28 and TRBJ2-2, with TRBD2 as a possible D gene (5 bases). Trimming removed 3 bases from V and 9 bases from J, with 17 bases in between. The CDR3 extends over 15 amino acids. Germline lookup yields CDR1 MDHEN and CDR2 SYDVKM.

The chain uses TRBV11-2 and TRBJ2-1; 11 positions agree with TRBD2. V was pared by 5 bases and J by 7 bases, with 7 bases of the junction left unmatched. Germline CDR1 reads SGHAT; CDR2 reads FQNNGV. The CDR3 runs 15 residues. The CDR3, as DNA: TGTGCCAGCAGCATAGGGACTAGCGGAGCTAATGAGCAGTTCTTC. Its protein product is CASSIGTSGANEQFF.

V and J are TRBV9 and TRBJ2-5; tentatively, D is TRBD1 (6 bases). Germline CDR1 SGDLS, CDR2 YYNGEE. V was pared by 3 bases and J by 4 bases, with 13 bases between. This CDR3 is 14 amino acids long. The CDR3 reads CASSDNRAGETQYF. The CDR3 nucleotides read TGTGCCAGCAGCGATAACAGGGCAGGAGAGACCCAGTACTTC.

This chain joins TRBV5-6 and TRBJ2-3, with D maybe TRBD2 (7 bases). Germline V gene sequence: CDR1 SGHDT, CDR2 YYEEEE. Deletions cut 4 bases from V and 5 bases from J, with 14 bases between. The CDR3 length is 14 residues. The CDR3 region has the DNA TGTGCCAGCAGCCGCCGGGGGGCAGGAGATACGCAGTATTTT. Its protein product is CASSRRGAGDTQYF.

CDR3 nucleotides: TGCGCCAGCAGCCAAGAGACCGGGACAGGGGGCTACGAGCAGTACTTC. Protein sequence: CASSQETGTGGYEQYF. The chain is built from TRBV4-3 and TRBJ2-7; 11 bases agree with TRBD1. Germline trimming cut 0 bases from V and 3 bases from J; bases unmatched to any gene: 4. Germline CDR1 reads LGHNA; CDR2 reads YSLEER. The CDR3 loop spans 16 amino acids.

The CDR3 sequence is CATGQNPNYGYTF. CDR3 nucleotide sequence: TGTGCCACAGGGCAAAACCCTAACTATGGCTACACCTTC. This chain connects TRBV6-5 to TRBJ1-2; tentative D call: TRBD1 (5 bases). Looked up from germline, CDR1 is MNHEY and CDR2 is SVGAGI. The CDR3 has 13 residues. Trimming pared 10 bases from V and 0 bases from J, leaving 12 bases between.

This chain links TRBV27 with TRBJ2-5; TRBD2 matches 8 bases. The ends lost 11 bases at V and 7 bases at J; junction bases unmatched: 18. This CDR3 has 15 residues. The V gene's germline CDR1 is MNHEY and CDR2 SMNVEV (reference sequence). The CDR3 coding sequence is TGTGCCCCTCAAGTTGGGGAGCGGGCGGGGGGGACCCAGTACTTC. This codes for CAPQVGERAGGTQYF.